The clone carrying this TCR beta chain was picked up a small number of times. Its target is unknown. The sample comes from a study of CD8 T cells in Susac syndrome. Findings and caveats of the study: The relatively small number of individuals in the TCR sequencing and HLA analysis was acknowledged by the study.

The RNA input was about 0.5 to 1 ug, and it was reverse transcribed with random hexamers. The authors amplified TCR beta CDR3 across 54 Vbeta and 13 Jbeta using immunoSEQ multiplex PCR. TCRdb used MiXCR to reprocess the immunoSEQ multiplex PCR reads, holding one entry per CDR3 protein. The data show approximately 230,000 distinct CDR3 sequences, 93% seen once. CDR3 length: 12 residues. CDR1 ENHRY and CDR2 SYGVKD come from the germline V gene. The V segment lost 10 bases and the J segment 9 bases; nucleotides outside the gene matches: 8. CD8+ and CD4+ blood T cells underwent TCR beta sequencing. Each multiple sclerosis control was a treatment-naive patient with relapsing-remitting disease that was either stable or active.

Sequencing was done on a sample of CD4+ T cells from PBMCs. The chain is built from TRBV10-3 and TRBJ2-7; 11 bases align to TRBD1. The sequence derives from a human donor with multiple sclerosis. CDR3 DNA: TGTGCCACCGAATCGGACAGGGGGCTGCAGTACTTC. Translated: CATESDRGLQYF.